This T cell receptor (beta chain) was observed in a study of identical twins. The CDR3 has 15 residues. V lost 4 bases to trimming and J lost 2 bases, with 12 bases between them. Germline CDR1 reads KGHDR; CDR2 reads SFDVKD. TCRdb re-called the 5' RACE reads through MiXCR, storing one row per CDR3 protein. The data hold more than 350,000 distinct CDR3 sequences, with 7% to 9.5% observed a single time. The specimen sequenced was naive T cells sorted from blood. This chain links TRBV24-1 with TRBJ2-3; weak D call: TRBD2 (6 bases). This receptor was obtained from a woman between 45 and 65 years old in good health. The CDR3 spells CATSEEGLYTDTQYF. The CDR3 bases are TGTGCCACCAGTGAGGAGGGCCTCTACACAGATACGCAGTATTTT.